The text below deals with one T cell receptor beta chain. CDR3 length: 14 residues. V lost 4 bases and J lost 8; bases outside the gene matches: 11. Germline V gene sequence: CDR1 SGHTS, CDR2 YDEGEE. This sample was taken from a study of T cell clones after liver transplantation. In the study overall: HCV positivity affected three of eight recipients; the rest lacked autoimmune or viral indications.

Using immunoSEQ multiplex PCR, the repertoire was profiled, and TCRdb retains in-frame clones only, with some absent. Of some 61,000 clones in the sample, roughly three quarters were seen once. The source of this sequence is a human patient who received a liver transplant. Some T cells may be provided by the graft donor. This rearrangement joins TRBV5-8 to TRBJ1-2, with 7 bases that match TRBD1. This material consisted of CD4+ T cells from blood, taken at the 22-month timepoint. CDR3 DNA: TGTGCCAGCAGCGCCTCAGGGGGGGCGAGAGGCTACACCTTC. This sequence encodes CASSASGGARGYTF.